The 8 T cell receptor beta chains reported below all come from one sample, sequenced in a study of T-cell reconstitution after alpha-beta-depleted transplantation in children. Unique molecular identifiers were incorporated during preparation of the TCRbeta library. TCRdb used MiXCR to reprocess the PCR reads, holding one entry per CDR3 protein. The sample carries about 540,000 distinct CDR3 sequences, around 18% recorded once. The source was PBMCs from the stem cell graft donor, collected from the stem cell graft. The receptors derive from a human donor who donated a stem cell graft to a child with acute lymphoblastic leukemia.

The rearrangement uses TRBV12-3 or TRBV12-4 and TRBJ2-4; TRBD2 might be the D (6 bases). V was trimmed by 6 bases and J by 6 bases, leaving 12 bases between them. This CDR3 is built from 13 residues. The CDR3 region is CASSRDFLNIQYF. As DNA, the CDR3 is TGTGCCAGCAGCCGGGACTTCCTAAACATTCAGTACTTC.

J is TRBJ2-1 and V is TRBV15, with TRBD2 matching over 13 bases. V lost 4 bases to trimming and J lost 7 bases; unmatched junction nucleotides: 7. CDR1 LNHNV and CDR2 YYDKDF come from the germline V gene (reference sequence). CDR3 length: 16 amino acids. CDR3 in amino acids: CATSTRLAGGVNEQFF. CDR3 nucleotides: TGTGCCACCAGCACCCGACTAGCGGGAGGAGTGAATGAGCAGTTCTTC.

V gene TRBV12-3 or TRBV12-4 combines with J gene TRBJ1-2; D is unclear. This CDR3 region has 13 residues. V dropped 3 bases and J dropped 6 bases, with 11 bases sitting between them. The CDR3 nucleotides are TGTGCCAGCAGTTTGAAGGGTTACGATGGCTACACCTTC. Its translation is CASSLKGYDGYTF.

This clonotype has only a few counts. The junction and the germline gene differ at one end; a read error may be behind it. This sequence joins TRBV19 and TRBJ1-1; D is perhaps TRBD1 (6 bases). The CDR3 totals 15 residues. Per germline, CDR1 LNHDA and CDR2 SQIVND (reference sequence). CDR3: CASSIGTGSDTEAFF. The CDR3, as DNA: TGTGCCAGTAGCATAGGAACAGGGAGCGACACTGAAGCTTTCTTT. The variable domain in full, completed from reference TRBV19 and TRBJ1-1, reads DGGITQSPKYLFRKEGQNVTLSCEQNLNHDAMYWYRQDPGQGLRLIYYSQIVNDFQKGDIAEGYSVSREKKESFPLTVTSAQKNPTAFYLCASSIGTGSDTEAFFGQGTRLTVV.

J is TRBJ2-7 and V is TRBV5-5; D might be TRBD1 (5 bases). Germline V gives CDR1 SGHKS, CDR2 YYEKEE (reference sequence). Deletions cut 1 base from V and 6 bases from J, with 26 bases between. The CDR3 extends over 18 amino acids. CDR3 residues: CASSLNGLWQGISPEQYF. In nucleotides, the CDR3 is TGTGCCAGCAGCTTGAATGGTCTGTGGCAGGGTATTTCCCCCGAGCAGTACTTC.

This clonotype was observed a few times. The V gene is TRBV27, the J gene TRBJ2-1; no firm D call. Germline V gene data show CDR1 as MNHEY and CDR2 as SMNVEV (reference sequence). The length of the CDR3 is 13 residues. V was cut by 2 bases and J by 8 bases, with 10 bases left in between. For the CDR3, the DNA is TGTGCCAGCAGTTTACCGCCCTTCTATGAGCAGTTCTTC. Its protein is CASSLPPFYEQFF.

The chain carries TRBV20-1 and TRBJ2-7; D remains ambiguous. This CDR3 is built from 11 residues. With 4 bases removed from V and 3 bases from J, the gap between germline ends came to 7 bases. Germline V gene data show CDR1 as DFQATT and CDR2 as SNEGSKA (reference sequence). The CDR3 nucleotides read TGCAGTGCTACAAACTACTACGAGCAGTACTTC. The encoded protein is CSATNYYEQYF.

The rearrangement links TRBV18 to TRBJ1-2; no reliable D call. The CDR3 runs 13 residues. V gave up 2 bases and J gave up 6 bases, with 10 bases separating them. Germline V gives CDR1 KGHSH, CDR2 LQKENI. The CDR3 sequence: CASSPAGLDGYTF. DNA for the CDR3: TGTGCCAGCTCACCAGCGGGCCTTGATGGCTACACCTTC.